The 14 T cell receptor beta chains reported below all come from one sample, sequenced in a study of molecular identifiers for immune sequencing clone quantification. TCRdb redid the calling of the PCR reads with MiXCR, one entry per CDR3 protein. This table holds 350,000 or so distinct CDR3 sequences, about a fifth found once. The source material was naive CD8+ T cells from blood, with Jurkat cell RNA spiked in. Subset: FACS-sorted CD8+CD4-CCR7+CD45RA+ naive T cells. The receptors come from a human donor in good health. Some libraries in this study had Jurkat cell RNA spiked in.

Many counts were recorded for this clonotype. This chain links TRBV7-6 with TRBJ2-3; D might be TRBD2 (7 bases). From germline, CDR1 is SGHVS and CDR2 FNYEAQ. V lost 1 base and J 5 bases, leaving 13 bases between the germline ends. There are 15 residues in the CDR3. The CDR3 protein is CASSLEGGLVDTQYF. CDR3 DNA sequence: TGTGCCAGCAGCTTAGAGGGGGGGCTCGTAGATACGCAGTATTTT.

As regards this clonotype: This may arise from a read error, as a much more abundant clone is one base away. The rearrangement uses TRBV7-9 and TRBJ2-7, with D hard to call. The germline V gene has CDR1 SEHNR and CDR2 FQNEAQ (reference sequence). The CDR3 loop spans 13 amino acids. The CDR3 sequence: CVSSLEDIPEQYF. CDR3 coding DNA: TGTGTCAGCAGCTTAGAAGACATACCCGAGCAGTACTTC.

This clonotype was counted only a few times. The CDR3 bases are TGTGCCAGCAACCCCCTAGCGAGGCCTTGCAATGAGCAGTTCTTC. The encoded protein is CASNPLARPCNEQFF. The chain couples TRBV6-2 or TRBV6-3 to TRBJ2-1; D is possibly TRBD2 (6 bases). The ends were cut back, 7 bases at V and 6 bases at J, with 19 bases in the middle. CDR1 is MNHEY, CDR2 SVGEGT, per germline. CDR3 length: 15 residues.

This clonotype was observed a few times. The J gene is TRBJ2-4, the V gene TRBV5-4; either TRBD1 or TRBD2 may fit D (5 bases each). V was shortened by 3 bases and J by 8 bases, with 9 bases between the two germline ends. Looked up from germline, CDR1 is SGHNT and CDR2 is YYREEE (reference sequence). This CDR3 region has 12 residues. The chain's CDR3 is CASSSGTDIQYF. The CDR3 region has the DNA TGTGCCAGCAGCTCTGGGACGGACATTCAGTACTTC. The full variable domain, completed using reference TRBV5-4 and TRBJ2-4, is ETGVTQSPTHLIKTRGQQVTLRCSSQSGHNTVSWYQQALGQGPQFIFQYYREEENGRGNFPPRFSGLQFPNYSSELNVNALELDDSALYLCASSSGTDIQYFGAGTRLSVL.

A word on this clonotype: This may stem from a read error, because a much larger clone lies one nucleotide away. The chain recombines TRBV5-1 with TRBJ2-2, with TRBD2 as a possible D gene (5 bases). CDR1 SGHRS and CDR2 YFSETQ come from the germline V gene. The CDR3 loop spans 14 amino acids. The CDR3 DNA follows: TGCGCCAGCAGCTTACCCAGTGGCACCGGGGAGCTGGTTTTT. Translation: CASSLPSGTGELVF. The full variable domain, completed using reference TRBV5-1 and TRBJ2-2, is KAGVTQTPRYLIKTRGQQVTLSCSPISGHRSVSWYQQTPGQGLQFLFEYFSETQRNKGNFPGRFSGRQFSNSRSEMNVSTLELGDSALYLCASSLPSGTGELVFGEGSRLTVL.

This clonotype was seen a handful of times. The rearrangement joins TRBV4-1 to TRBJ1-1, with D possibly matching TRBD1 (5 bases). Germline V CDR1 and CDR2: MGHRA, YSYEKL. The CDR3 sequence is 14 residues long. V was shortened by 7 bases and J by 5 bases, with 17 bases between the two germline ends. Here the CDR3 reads CASTWSGGGTEAFF. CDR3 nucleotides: TGCGCCAGCACGTGGTCGGGTGGGGGGACTGAAGCTTTCTTT.

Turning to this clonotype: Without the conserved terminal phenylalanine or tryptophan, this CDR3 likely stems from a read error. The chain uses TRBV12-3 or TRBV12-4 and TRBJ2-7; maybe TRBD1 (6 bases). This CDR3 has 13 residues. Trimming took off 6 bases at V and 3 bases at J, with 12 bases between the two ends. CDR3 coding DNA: TGTGCCAGCAGCCTCGCCAGGGGCTACGAGCAGTACTCC. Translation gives CASSLARGYEQYS.

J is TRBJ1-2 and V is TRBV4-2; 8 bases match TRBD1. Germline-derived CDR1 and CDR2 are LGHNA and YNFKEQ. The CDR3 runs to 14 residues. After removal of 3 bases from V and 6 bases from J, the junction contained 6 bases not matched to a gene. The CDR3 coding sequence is TGTGCCAGCAGCCACGAAGGACAGGGTAATGGCTACACCTTC. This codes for CASSHEGQGNGYTF.

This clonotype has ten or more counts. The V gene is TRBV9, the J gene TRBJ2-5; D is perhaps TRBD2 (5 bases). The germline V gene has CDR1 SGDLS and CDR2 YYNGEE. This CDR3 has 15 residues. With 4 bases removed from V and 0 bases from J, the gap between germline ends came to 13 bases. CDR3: CASSPHGEYQETQYF. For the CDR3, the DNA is TGTGCCAGCAGCCCTCACGGGGAGTACCAAGAGACCCAGTACTTC.

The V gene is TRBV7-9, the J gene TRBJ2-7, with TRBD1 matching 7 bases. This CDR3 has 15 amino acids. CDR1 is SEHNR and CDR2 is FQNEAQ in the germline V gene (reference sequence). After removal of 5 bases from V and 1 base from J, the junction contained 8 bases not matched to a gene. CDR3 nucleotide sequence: TGTGCCAGCAGCCGCCGGGACAGCCCTTCCTACGAGCAGTACTTC. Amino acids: CASSRRDSPSYEQYF.

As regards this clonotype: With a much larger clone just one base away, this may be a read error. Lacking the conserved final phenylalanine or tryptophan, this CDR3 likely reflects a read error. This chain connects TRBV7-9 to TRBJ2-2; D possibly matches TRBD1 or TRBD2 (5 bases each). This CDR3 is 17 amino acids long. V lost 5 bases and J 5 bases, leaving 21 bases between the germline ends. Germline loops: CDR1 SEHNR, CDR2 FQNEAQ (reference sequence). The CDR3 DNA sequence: TGTGCCAGCAGCCCTAGCCCGGGGCAGGGCCAGACCGGGGAGCTGTTTCTT. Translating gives CASSPSPGQGQTGELFL.

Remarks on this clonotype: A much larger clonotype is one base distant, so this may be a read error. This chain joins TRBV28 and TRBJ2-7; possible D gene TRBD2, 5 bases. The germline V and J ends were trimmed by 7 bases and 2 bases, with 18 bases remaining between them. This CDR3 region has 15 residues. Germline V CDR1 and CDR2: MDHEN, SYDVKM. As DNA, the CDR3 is TGTGCCAGCAATTTGCGCCTAGCCCAAGCCTACGAGCAGTACTTC. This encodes CASNLRLAQAYEQYF.

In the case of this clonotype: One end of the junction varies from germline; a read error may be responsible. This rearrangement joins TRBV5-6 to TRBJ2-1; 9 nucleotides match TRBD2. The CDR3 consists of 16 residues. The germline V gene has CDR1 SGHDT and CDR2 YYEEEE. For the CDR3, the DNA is TGTGCCAGCAGCTTGGAGCGGGAGGACTCCTACAATGAGCGGTTCTTC. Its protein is CASSLEREDSYNERFF.

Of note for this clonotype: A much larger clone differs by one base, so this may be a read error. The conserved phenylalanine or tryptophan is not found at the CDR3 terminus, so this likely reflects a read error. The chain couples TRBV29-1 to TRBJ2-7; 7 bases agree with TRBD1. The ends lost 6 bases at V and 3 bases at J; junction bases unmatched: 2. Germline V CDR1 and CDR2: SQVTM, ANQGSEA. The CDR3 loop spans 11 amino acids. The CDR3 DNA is TGCAGCGTCCGGGACAGCTACGAGCAGTACCTC. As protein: CSVRDSYEQYL.